These 11 T cell receptor beta chains came from one sample sequenced in a study of technical replicates of blood from a handful of donors. Assay: immunoSEQ multiplex PCR; the TCRdb copy retains only in-frame clones and omits some. The sample includes tens of thousands of clones, under 98% of them seen just once. What was sequenced was T cells isolated from PBMCs. These receptors were obtained from a human donor in good health.

This clone was counted once. The CDR3 nucleotides read TGTGCCAGCAGGGAGCCGGGACAGGGGGAAAAAGCTTTCTTT. Amino acids: CASREPGQGEKAFF. The chain links TRBV6-5 to TRBJ1-1; TRBD1 agrees at 11 bases. CDR3 length: 14 amino acids. Germline trimming cut 6 bases from V and 9 bases from J; bases unmatched to any gene: 9. Germline assignment: CDR1 MNHEY and CDR2 SVGAGI.

V is TRBV29-1 and J is TRBJ2-7; the D gene is possibly TRBD1 (6 bases). CDR1 is SQVTM, CDR2 ANQGSEA, per germline. V was shortened by 6 bases and J by 2 bases, with 17 bases between the two germline ends. The CDR3 is 14 residues long. The CDR3 is CSVPGTPSAYEQYF. CDR3 DNA: TGCAGCGTCCCCGGGACACCGAGCGCCTACGAGCAGTACTTC.

The chain combines TRBV19 with TRBJ1-4, with D possibly being TRBD1 (5 bases). Germline V CDR1 and CDR2: LNHDA, SQIVND (reference sequence). Trimming took 7 bases from V and 0 from J, leaving 18 bases between them. The CDR3 extends over 17 amino acids. CDR3 amino acids: CASISPFGTATNEKLFF. As DNA, the CDR3 is TGTGCCAGTATCTCCCCTTTCGGGACTGCAACTAATGAAAAACTGTTTTTT.

The chain couples TRBV29-1 to TRBJ2-5; D gene unclear. V lost 7 bases, J lost 2 bases, and 11 bases lay in between. Germline-derived CDR1 and CDR2 are SQVTM and ANQGSEA. CDR3 size: 12 residues. The CDR3 loop is CSAEHWQETQYF. In DNA form, the CDR3 reads TGCAGCGCCGAGCACTGGCAAGAGACCCAGTACTTC.

V and J are TRBV9 and TRBJ2-7, with TRBD1 identical over 10 bases. The CDR3 totals 13 residues. The germline gives CDR1 SGDLS, CDR2 YYNGEE. The V segment lost 2 bases and the J segment 7 bases; nucleotides outside the gene matches: 3. This CDR3 is CASSVGGQGEQYF. The CDR3 nucleotides read TGTGCCAGCAGCGTGGGGGGACAGGGGGAGCAGTACTTC.

The V gene is TRBV5-6, the J gene TRBJ2-7; 8 bases agree with TRBD2. The germline gives CDR1 SGHDT, CDR2 YYEEEE. The CDR3 loop spans 15 amino acids. The V and J ends lost 4 bases and 2 bases, in that order; junction bases with no gene match: 8. The CDR3 protein is CASSPSSGSPYEQYF. In nucleotides, the CDR3 is TGTGCCAGCAGCCCGTCCAGCGGGAGTCCCTACGAGCAGTACTTC.

The CDR3 DNA follows: TGTGCCAGCAGCCTTGGACTAGCCAGTAATGAGCAGTTCTTC. It codes for CASSLGLASNEQFF. The chain has TRBV7-9 and TRBJ2-1; 8 bases are a match to TRBD2. The germline V gene has CDR1 SEHNR and CDR2 FQNEAQ (reference sequence). The CDR3 length is 14 residues. With V trimmed by 5 bases and J by 7 bases, 7 bases remained unmatched.

The chain uses TRBV2 and TRBJ1-5; TRBD1 might be the D (5 bases). CDR3 size: 14 residues. V shed 6 bases and J shed 7 bases, with 16 bases lying between them. Germline assignment: CDR1 SNHLY and CDR2 FYNNEI. The CDR3 loop reads CASRLRGAGQPQHF. CDR3 sequence (DNA): TGTGCCAGCAGGTTAAGGGGCGCTGGACAGCCCCAGCATTTT.

The V call is TRBV9, the J call TRBJ1-2; D ambiguous. In germline, CDR1 is SGDLS, CDR2 YYNGEE. The CDR3 consists of 12 residues. The V end was cut by 3 bases, the J end by 4 bases, with 7 bases between. The CDR3 DNA is TGTGCCAGCAGCGACAGTCTCTATGGCTACACCTTC. Protein: CASSDSLYGYTF.

The J gene is TRBJ1-1, the V gene TRBV6-5; no definite D call. This CDR3 has 14 amino acids. Trimming left V 2 bases short and J 4 bases short, with 11 bases between. Germline-derived CDR1 and CDR2 are MNHEY and SVGAGI. The CDR3 region has the DNA TGTGCCAGCAGTTACAGGCGGGAAATCACTGAAGCTTTCTTT. This encodes CASSYRREITEAFF.

The chain recombines TRBV29-1 with TRBJ1-1; 7 bases map to TRBD1. Unmatched junction bases numbered 21, after V lost 8 bases and J lost 9 bases. This CDR3 is built from 15 residues. Looked up from germline, CDR1 is SQVTM and CDR2 is ANQGSEA. CDR3: CSCLKVAGGGDKAFF. In nucleotides, the CDR3 is TGCAGCTGCCTGAAGGTGGCAGGGGGAGGTGATAAAGCTTTCTTT.